The clone carrying this TCR beta chain was recorded a few times. Its target is not known. Via MiXCR, TCRdb re-called the 5' RACE reads, giving one row per CDR3 protein. This table holds about 340,000 distinct CDR3 sequences, about 12% found once. This record comes from a study of identical twins. Study-wide results and limits: Within cord blood, abundant beta clonotypes carried fewer insertions, but memory repertoires showed no such trend. A partial confounding effect on zero-insertion analyses could come from invariant MAIT and iNKT cells. A cross-sectional statistical analysis, not follow-up of the same donors, supported the conclusions.

Germline V gene sequence: CDR1 MRHNA, CDR2 SNTAGT. The CDR3 extends over 15 amino acids. V shed 4 bases and J 1 base; nucleotides not matched to a gene: 5. These same data were also listed under a study on yellow fever vaccine responses in identical twins.

This chain joins TRBV6-4 and TRBJ2-3; 7 bases are a match to TRBD2. Specimen: CD8+ T cells sorted from blood. The source is a woman in her late teens or twenties in good health. The CDR3 spells CASSGSAGGTDTQYF. As DNA, the CDR3 is TGTGCCAGCAGTGGATCTGCGGGGGGCACAGATACGCAGTATTTT.